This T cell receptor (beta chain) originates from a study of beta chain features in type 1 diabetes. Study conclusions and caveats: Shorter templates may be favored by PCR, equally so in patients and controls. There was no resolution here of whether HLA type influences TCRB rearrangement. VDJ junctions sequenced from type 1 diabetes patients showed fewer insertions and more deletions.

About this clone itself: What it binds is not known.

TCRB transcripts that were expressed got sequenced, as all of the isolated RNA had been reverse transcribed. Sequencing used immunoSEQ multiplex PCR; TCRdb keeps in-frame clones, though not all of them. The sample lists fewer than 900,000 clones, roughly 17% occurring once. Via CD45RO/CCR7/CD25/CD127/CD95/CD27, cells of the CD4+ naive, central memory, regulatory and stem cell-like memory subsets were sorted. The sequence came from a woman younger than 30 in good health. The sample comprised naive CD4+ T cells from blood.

CDR3: CAISEYGTQGVYNEQFF. As DNA, the CDR3 is TGTGCCATCAGTGAGTACGGGACTCAGGGGGTCTACAATGAGCAGTTCTTC. The chain carries TRBV10-3 and TRBJ2-1; tentatively, D is TRBD1 (7 bases). CDR1 ENHRY and CDR2 SYGVKD come from the germline V gene. The CDR3 contains 17 residues. The V gene lost 1 base and the J gene lost 3 bases, with 16 bases spanning the gap.